The following is a T cell receptor (beta chain) sequence with its context. No antigen is known for it. One junction end disagrees with the germline gene, perhaps due to a read error. Other DNA sequences from this sample encode an identical CDR3 as well. These data belong to a study of cytomegalovirus exposure and HLA in healthy donors. Study at large: An early data release held approximately 80 million unique TCRs from HLA-typed donors.

In the PCR, 60 Vbeta and 13 Jbeta primers were used. Assay used: immunoSEQ multiplex PCR; TCRdb lists only in-frame clones, some missing. The data hold about 130,000 clones, with approximately 79% observed a single time. Unrecorded immune exposures were likely, despite nominal health at sampling. The CDR3 totals 13 residues. CDR1 is SGDLS and CDR2 is YYNGEE in the germline V gene. General study findings and limits: What a later analysis showed was that several of the most significant clusters appeared linked to common viral pathogens. The study flagged some 170 TCR beta chains as cytomegalovirus-associated.

This sequence joins TRBV9 and TRBJ1-1, with D possibly TRBD1 on 5 matching bases. The sequenced sample consisted of PBMCs. This receptor was identified in a man aged 30 to 39 in good health and CMV-seronegative. CDR3 in amino acids: CASSVVGGAEAFF. CDR3 sequence (DNA): TGTGCCAGCAGCGTAGTGGGGGGAGCTGAGGCTTTCTTT. Based on the CDR3 plus reference TRBV9 and TRBJ1-1, the full variable domain is DSGVTQTPKHLITATGQRVTLRCSPRSGDLSVYWYQQSLDQGLQFLIQYYNGEERAKGNILERFSAQQFPDLHSELNLSSLELGDSALYFCASSVVGGAEAFFGQGTRLTVV.